This passage covers 16 T cell receptor beta chains from one sample sequenced in a study of cytomegalovirus exposure and HLA in healthy donors. PCR was performed using 60 Vbeta and 13 Jbeta primers. Only in-frame clones appear in the TCRdb table, and some are missing; sequencing was by immunoSEQ multiplex PCR. In the table there are over 150,000 clones, more than 80% of which are singletons. What was sequenced was PBMCs. These receptors came from a male donor in good health and CMV-seronegative.

The chain recombines TRBV28 with TRBJ2-2, with 7 bases lining up with TRBD1. Unmatched junction bases numbered 4, after V lost 8 bases and J lost 1 base. The CDR3 totals 14 residues. CDR1 is MDHEN and CDR2 is SYDVKM in the germline V gene. CDR3 nucleotides: TGTGCCAGCTTCGACAGGGAGAACACCGGGGAGCTGTTTTTT. Protein: CASFDRENTGELFF. The entire variable domain, with the rest obtained from reference TRBV28 and TRBJ2-2, is as follows: DVKVTQSSRYLVKRTGEKVFLECVQDMDHENMFWYRQDPGLGLRLIYFSYDVKMKEKGDIPEGYSVSREKKERFSLILESASTNQTSMYLCASFDRENTGELFFGEGSRLTVL.

The gene calls are TRBV11-2 and TRBJ2-7; TRBD1 might be the D (6 bases). Trimming pared 5 bases from V and 1 base from J, leaving 18 bases between. This CDR3 contains 16 residues. Germline V gives CDR1 SGHAT, CDR2 FQNNGV. Written as DNA, the CDR3 is TGTGCCAGCAGCCAAGTCTCAAGGGGGAATTCCTACGAGCAGTACTTC. Its translation: CASSQVSRGNSYEQYF.

The chain uses TRBV14 and TRBJ2-2; no reliable D call. The CDR3 is 14 residues long. Looked up from germline, CDR1 is SGHDN and CDR2 is FVKESK. V shed 6 bases and J shed 2 bases, with 10 bases lying between them. Here the CDR3 DNA reads TGTGCCAGCAGAGAGTATAGTAACACCGGGGAGCTGTTTTTT. Amino acid sequence: CASREYSNTGELFF.

This clone has more than one count but fewer than ten. The V and J genes are TRBV4-1 and TRBJ2-7, with TRBD2 matching over 11 bases. The V gene end was trimmed by 0 bases and the J gene end by 4 bases; junction bases not matched to a gene: 5. The CDR3 runs to 16 residues. Germline V lookup: CDR1 MGHRA, CDR2 YSYEKL. The CDR3 sequence is CASSQDWASGRYEQYF. The DNA for the CDR3 is TGCGCCAGCAGCCAAGATTGGGCTAGCGGGAGGTACGAGCAGTACTTC.

To note about this clone: A read error may account for a junction end that differs from germline. This chain connects TRBV29-1 to TRBJ1-2; 9 bases map to TRBD1. Germline CDR1 SQVTM, CDR2 ANQGSEA. This CDR3 has 13 amino acids. This chain's CDR3 is CSARDRESYGYPF. CDR3 bases: TGCAGCGCCCGGGACAGGGAAAGTTATGGCTACCCCTTC.

This clone was detected a few times. This chain uses TRBV15 with TRBJ2-7; 8 bases align to TRBD1. This CDR3 comprises 13 residues. V lost 5 bases, J lost 7 bases, and 7 bases stayed unmatched. CDR1 and CDR2 (germline): LNHNV, YYDKDF (reference sequence). The chain's CDR3 is CATSQDRVREQYF. In DNA form, the CDR3 reads TGTGCCACCAGCCAGGACAGGGTGCGGGAGCAGTACTTC.

V usage is TRBV28 and J usage is TRBJ2-3; weak D call: TRBD2 (5 bases). This CDR3 contains 13 residues. Germline V gene lookup returns CDR1 MDHEN and CDR2 SYDVKM. V lost 6 bases and J 4 bases, leaving 11 bases between the germline ends. The CDR3, as DNA: TGTGCCAGCAGGGCCCCCGGGGCAGATACGCAGTATTTT. Its translation is CASRAPGADTQYF.

This clone was seen a single time. The chain combines TRBV5-1 with TRBJ2-7, with D possibly being TRBD1 (5 bases). The CDR3 totals 14 residues. The V gene's germline CDR1 is SGHRS and CDR2 YFSETQ. V was shortened by 0 bases and J by 6 bases, with 13 bases between the two germline ends. The CDR3 protein is CASSLGQGLGEQYF. CDR3 sequence (DNA): TGCGCCAGCAGCTTGGGGCAGGGTTTGGGCGAGCAGTACTTC.

The V and J genes are TRBV7-2 and TRBJ2-3, with 10 bases aligning to TRBD2. J lost 4 bases, V lost 1 base, and 5 bases had no gene match. Germline values: CDR1 SGHTA, CDR2 FQGNSA. CDR3 length: 16 residues. The CDR3 nucleotides are TGTGCCAGCAGCTTAGTGAGCGGGGGGGCTGCAGATACGCAGTATTTT. This encodes CASSLVSGGAADTQYF.

The chain combines TRBV5-1 with TRBJ1-4, with a tentative D call TRBD1 (6 bases). Trimming left V 1 base short and J 5 bases short, with 12 bases between. This CDR3 contains 15 residues. Germline-derived CDR1 and CDR2 are SGHRS and YFSETQ. Here the CDR3 DNA reads TGCGCCAGCAGCTTGTTACAGGGTGAAAATGAAAAACTGTTTTTT. Translation gives CASSLLQGENEKLFF.

The chain combines TRBV5-1 with TRBJ2-7, with 13 bases fitting TRBD2. CDR3 size: 16 residues. The germline V gene has CDR1 SGHRS and CDR2 YFSETQ. The J segment lost 4 bases and the V segment lost 4 bases, leaving 8 bases of the junction unmatched. CDR3 sequence (DNA): TGCGCCAGCAGCCCCGGACTAGCGGGAGCTAGGTACGAGCAGTACTTC. Amino acids: CASSPGLAGARYEQYF.

This sequence joins TRBV7-2 and TRBJ2-3, with 14 bases aligning to TRBD2. Trimming took 1 base from V and 6 from J; bases not matched to a gene: 12. The CDR3 runs to 19 residues. Germline V gene lookup returns CDR1 SGHTA and CDR2 FQGNSA. CDR3 sequence reads: CASSLVPGTSGGAEDTQYF. In DNA, the CDR3 is TGTGCCAGCAGCTTAGTACCCGGGACTAGCGGGGGCGCAGAGGATACGCAGTATTTT.

The CDR3, as DNA: TGTGCCAGCAGGGAAAGCGGCGGGGGGGAGACCCAGTACTTC. Protein: CASRESGGGETQYF. The chain joins TRBV11-2 to TRBJ2-5; TRBD2 agrees at 8 bases. The V segment lost 6 bases and the J segment 5 bases; nucleotides outside the gene matches: 8. The V gene's germline CDR1 is SGHAT and CDR2 FQNNGV. This CDR3 spans 14 amino acids.

The chain is built from TRBV7-2 and TRBJ2-7; TRBD2 matches at 10 bases. CDR3 length equals 15 residues. Germline loops: CDR1 SGHTA, CDR2 FQGNSA. J gave up 4 bases and V 4 bases, and 7 bases lay outside the gene matches. The chain's CDR3 is CASSWDATSGYEQYF. CDR3 coding DNA: TGTGCCAGCAGCTGGGACGCGACTAGCGGGTACGAGCAGTACTTC.

This chain uses TRBV7-2 with TRBJ2-3, with unresolved D. CDR3 size: 19 residues. The germline gives CDR1 SGHTA, CDR2 FQGNSA. Between the trimmed V and J ends, which lost 1 base and 0 bases, there was a span of 20 bases. The CDR3: CASSLEVSLTPYSTDTQYF. CDR3 DNA sequence: TGTGCCAGCAGCTTAGAGGTTAGCCTAACCCCTTATAGCACAGATACGCAGTATTTT.

This chain connects TRBV7-2 to TRBJ2-1; D perhaps matches TRBD2 (6 bases). V was clipped by 5 bases and J by 2 bases, with 16 bases between them. Germline values: CDR1 SGHTA, CDR2 FQGNSA. This CDR3 region has 16 residues. The CDR3 sequence is CASSAESLAPYNEQFF. The CDR3 region has the DNA TGTGCCAGCAGCGCGGAATCACTAGCCCCCTACAATGAGCAGTTCTTC.